The sequence of this T cell receptor beta chain was determined in a study of blood T cell repertoires in COVID-19. Whole-study context: Both acute and convalescent COVID-19 samples were obtained from the United States, Italy and Spain. From T cells, B-cell-depleted T cells, or PBMCs came the material, which was cDNA or gDNA.

In the original analysis: It was from reference gene primer amplification that nucleated cell counts were estimated. Produced via immunoSEQ multiplex PCR; TCRdb's table is partial and in-frame only. That table is the source of V, J and clone size, and D and trimming were worked out from the DNA. The sample yields about 230,000 clones, around four fifths seen once. The source is a woman in her 70s with active or convalescent COVID-19. The sample consisted of peripheral blood.

The CDR3 is CASSAGGRETPLSYEQYF. CDR3 nucleotides: TGTGCCAGCAGTGCCGGGGGGAGGGAGACACCGCTTTCCTACGAGCAGTACTTC. The J gene is TRBJ2-7, the V gene TRBV6-4, with 7 positions matching TRBD2. The germline CDR1 and CDR2 sequences are MRHNA and SNTAGT. The CDR3 has 18 residues. With V trimmed by 4 bases and J by 1 base, 16 bases remained unmatched.